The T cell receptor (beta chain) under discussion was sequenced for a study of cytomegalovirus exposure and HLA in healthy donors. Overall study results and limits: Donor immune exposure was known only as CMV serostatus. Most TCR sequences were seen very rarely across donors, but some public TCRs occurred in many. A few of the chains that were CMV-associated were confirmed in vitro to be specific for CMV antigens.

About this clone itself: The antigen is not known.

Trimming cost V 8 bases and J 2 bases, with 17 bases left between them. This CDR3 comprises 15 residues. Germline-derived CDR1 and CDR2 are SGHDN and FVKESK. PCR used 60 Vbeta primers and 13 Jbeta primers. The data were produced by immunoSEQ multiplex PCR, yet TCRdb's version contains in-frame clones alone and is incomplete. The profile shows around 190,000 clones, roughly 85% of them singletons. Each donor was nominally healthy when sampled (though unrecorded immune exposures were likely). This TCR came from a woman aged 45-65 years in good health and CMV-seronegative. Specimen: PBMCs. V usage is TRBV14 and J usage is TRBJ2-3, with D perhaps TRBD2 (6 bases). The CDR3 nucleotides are TGTGCCAGCGGAGGGACCGCCGGACACACAGATACGCAGTATTTT. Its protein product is CASGGTAGHTDTQYF.